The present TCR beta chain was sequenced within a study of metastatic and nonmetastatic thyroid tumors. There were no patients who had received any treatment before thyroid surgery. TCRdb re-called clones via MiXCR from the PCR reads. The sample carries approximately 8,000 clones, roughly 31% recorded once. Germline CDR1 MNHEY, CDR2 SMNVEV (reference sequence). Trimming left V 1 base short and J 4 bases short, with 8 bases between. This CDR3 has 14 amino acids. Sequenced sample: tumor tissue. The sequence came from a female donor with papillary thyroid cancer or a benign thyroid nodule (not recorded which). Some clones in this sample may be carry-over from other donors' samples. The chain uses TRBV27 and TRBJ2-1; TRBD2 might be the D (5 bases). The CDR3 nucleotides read TGTGCCAGCAGTTTATACGAGGGTTACAATGAGCAGTTCTTC. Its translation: CASSLYEGYNEQFF.